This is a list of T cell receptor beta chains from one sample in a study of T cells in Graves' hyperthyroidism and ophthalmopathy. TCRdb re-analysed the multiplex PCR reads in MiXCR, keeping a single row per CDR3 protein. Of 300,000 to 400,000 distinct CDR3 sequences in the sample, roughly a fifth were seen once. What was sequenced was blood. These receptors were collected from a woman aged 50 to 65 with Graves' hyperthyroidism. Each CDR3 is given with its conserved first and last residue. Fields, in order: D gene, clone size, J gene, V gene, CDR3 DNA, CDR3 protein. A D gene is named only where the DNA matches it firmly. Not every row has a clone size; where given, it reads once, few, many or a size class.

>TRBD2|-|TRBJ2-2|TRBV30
TGTGCCTCCCCTTGGAAAGCGGGGGGGAACACCGGGGAGCTGTTTTTT
CASPWKAGGNTGELFF
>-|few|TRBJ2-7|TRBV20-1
TGCAGTGCTAGAGCCGGACCTTCAGACGAGCAGTACTTC
CSARAGPSDEQYF
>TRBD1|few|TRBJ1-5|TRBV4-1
TGCGCCAGCAGCCAAGCCGGACAGGGAGGTAATCAGCCCCAGCATTTT
CASSQAGQGGNQPQHF
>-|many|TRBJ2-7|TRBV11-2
TGTGCCAGCAGCTTATGGAAAGCGCTCCAAGGGTCCTACGAGCAGTACTTC
CASSLWKALQGSYEQYF
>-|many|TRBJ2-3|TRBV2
TGTGCCAGCAGTGGCGGATTCTTGACAGAAGATACGCAGTATTTT
CASSGGFLTEDTQYF
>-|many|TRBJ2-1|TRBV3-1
TGTGCCAATCGGGACTTAGACAATGAGCAGTTCTTC
CANRDLDNEQFF
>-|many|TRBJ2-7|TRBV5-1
TGCGCCAGCAGCTTAGGGACCGGGATACTCGAGCAGTACTTC
CASSLGTGILEQYF
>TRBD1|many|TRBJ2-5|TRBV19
TGTGCCAGTAGTGCAGGGGGCGCGATCGGAACCCAGTACTTC
CASSAGGAIGTQYF
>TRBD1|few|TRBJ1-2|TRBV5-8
TGTGCCAGCAGCCCTTCTCGGACAGGGAGTTTCTATGGCTACACCTTC
CASSPSRTGSFYGYTF
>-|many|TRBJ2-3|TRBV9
TGTGCCAGCAGCCCGTCGCTAGGGACAGATACGCAGTATTTT
CASSPSLGTDTQYF
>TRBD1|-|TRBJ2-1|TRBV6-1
TGTGCCAGCAGTGAAGTTCAGGGGGTTGAGGACAATGAGCAGTTCTTC
CASSEVQGVEDNEQFF
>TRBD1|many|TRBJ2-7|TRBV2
TGTGCCAGGGGCGCTCCAGGGGGCACCTACGAGCAGTACTTC
CARGAPGGTYEQYF
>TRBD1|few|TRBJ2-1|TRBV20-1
TGCAGTGCCATATCGGACAGGGGCCTTGGCGATGAGCAGTTCTTC
CSAISDRGLGDEQFF
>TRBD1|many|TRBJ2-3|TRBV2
TGTGCCAGCACCCCCCGGGACAGGGGCACAGATACGCAGTATTTT
CASTPRDRGTDTQYF
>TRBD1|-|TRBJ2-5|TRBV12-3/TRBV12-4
TGTGCCAGCAGGCGGGGACAGGGGGCGACCCAGTACTTC
CASRRGQGATQYF
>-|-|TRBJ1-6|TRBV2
TGTGCCAGCAGTGGGGCTCAGGGAGGTCCACCCCTCCACTTT
CASSGAQGGPPLHF
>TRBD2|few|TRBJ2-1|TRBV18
TGTGCCAGCTCACCATTCTTCGGGGGGGCTAGTGAGCAGTTCTTC
CASSPFFGGASEQFF
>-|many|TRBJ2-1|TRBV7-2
TGTGCCAGCAGCTTACTAACCTTTGAGCAGTTCTTC
CASSLLTFEQFF
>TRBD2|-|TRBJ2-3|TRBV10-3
TGTGCCGTGACTAGCGGGAGTGATACGCAGTATTTT
CAVTSGSDTQYF
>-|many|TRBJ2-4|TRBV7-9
TGTGCCAGCAGCTTGGCTAGCGCGTCCAAAAACATTCAGTACTTC
CASSLASASKNIQYF
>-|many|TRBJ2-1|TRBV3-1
TGTGCCAGCAGTCAACAGGGGGCTAGCGGGAGAGGGCAGTTCTTC
CASSQQGASGRGQFF
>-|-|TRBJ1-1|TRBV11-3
TGTGCCAGCAGCTTAGGCGGACAGTCGAACACTGAAGCTTTCTTT
CASSLGGQSNTEAFF
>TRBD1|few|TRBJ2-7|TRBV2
TGTGCCAGCAGTGATGGCAGGGGGACCTACGAGCAGTACTTC
CASSDGRGTYEQYF
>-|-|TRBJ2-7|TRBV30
TGTGCCTGGAGCGCCAGCCAGGGGGAGCAGTACTTC
CAWSASQGEQYF
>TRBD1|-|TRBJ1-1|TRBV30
TGTGCCTGGAGGGACACAGGGGGCTCCCCTGAAGCTTTCTTT
CAWRDTGGSPEAFF
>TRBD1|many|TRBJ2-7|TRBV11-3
TGTGCCAGCAGCTCAACCGGGACAGGCGGAGGAGAGCAGTACTTC
CASSSTGTGGGEQYF
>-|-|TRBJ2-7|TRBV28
TGTGCCAGCAGTTTATTTGGGCAGTCCTACGAGCAGTACTTC
CASSLFGQSYEQYF
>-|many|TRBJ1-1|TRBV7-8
TGTGCCAGCAGCCGACAGGAGAACACTGAAGCTTTCTTT
CASSRQENTEAFF
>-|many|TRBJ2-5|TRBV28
TGTGCCAGCAGTCGTCTCGGACCTTACGAGACCCAGTACTTC
CASSRLGPYETQYF
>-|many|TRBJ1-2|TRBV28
TGTGCCAGCACCTCCCCGGGGCACGGCGATGGCTACACCTTC
CASTSPGHGDGYTF
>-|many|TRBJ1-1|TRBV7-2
TGTGCCAGCAGCTTAGACTCTGTTGAAGCTTTCTTT
CASSLDSVEAFF
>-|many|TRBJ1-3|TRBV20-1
TGCAGTGCTAGGGGACCTCTACAAAGGGATGGAAACACCATATATTTT
CSARGPLQRDGNTIYF
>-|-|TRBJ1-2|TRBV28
TGTGCCAGCCGGGACCCCCAAGCTAACTATGGCTACACCTTC
CASRDPQANYGYTF
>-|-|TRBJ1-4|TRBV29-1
TGCAGCGTTTCAGGGGCAGGTGAAAAACTGTTTTTT
CSVSGAGEKLFF
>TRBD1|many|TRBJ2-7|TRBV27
TGTGCCAGCAGTTCTCGACAGGGATCCTACGAGCAGTACTTC
CASSSRQGSYEQYF
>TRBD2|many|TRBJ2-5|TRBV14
TGTGCCAGCAGCCAAGTAAGGCTAGCGGGGGGAGAGACCCAGTACTTC
CASSQVRLAGGETQYF
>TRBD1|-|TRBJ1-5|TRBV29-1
TGCAGCGTTGGGACAGGGGTTTCCAATCAGCCCCAGCATTTT
CSVGTGVSNQPQHF
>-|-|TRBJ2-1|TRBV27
TGTGCCAGCAGTCCGGTAGAGGAGCGCTACAATGAGCAGTTCTTC
CASSPVEERYNEQFF
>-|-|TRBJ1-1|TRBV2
TGTGCCAGCAGTGAATCGTGGGAGTTGAGGACTGAAGCTTTCTTT
CASSESWELRTEAFF
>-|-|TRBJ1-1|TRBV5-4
TGTGCCAGCAGCCCCCCCTGGGGCACTGAAGCTTTCTTT
CASSPPWGTEAFF
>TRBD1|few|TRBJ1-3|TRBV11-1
TGTGCCAGCAGCGTCGCCGCAGGGGGCGTCTCTGGAAACACCATATATTTT
CASSVAAGGVSGNTIYF
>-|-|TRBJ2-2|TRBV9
TGTGCTAGTGGCTTAAGTGTGAGAGAAAGCGGGGAGCTGTTTTTT
CASGLSVRESGELFF
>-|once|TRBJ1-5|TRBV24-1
TGTGCCACCAGTGATCAAGGACCCGATCAGCCCCAGCATTTT
CATSDQGPDQPQHF
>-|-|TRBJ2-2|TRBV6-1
TGTGCCAGCAAGGGAGATCTCACTCGGAACACCGGGGAGCTGTTTTTT
CASKGDLTRNTGELFF
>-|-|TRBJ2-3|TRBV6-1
TGTGCCGGAGAGGTCGGGGATACGCAGTATTTT
CAGEVGDTQYF
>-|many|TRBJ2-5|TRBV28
TGTGCCAGCAGTTTAGCGGTTAGCGGTCAGACCCAGTACTTC
CASSLAVSGQTQYF
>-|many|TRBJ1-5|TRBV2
TGTGCCAGCAGTGAGAAACAGGGTGGTCAGCCCCAGCATTTT
CASSEKQGGQPQHF
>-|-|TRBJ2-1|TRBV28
TGTGCCAGCAGTTTATCCGGGACTCTAGTAGCCATCTCCTACAATGAGCAGTTCTTC
CASSLSGTLVAISYNEQFF